This is a list of T cell receptor beta chains from one sample in a study of cytomegalovirus exposure and HLA in healthy donors. Here immunoSEQ multiplex PCR was the method, and the copy in TCRdb shows in-frame clones only, minus some. The sample shows over 150,000 clones, 80% of them seen only once. Sequences were obtained from PBMCs. These receptors all stem from a man younger than 35 in good health and CMV-seropositive. Both conserved end residues are part of each CDR3. A D gene is named only where the DNA matches it firmly. Clone size is shown for a subset of rows, as once, few, many or a class of expanded clone.

len	d_gene	v_gene	j_gene	abundance	CDR3aa	CDR3nt
15	.	TRBV7-9	TRBJ1-3	.	CASSSVDMAGNTIYF	TGTGCCAGCAGCTCTGTCGACATGGCTGGAAACACCATATATTTT
16	TRBD2	TRBV5-4	TRBJ2-5	.	CASSTRLAEHQETQYF	TGTGCCAGCAGCACCCGACTAGCGGAACACCAAGAGACCCAGTACTTC
14	.	TRBV18	TRBJ2-7	.	CASSPRRSGYEQYF	TGTGCCAGCTCACCTAGGCGATCAGGCTACGAGCAGTACTTC
14	TRBD2	TRBV27	TRBJ2-1	.	CASSRGLAGNEQFF	TGTGCCAGCAGTAGGGGACTAGCGGGGAATGAGCAGTTCTTC
15	.	TRBV30	TRBJ2-1	once	CAWSQTARGRGEQFF	TGTGCCTGGAGCCAGACAGCAAGGGGCAGAGGTGAGCAGTTCTTC
16	.	TRBV5-4	TRBJ2-2	.	CASSLAQGWNTGELFF	TGTGCCAGCAGCTTGGCCCAGGGTTGGAACACCGGGGAGCTGTTTTTT
14	TRBD2	TRBV29-1	TRBJ2-5	.	CSGGTSGRSKTQYF	TGCAGCGGGGGGACTAGCGGGAGGAGTAAGACCCAGTACTTC
14	.	TRBV9	TRBJ1-5	.	CASSVGGGNQPQHF	TGTGCCAGCAGCGTAGGCGGAGGAAATCAGCCCCAGCATTTT
14	.	TRBV10-2	TRBJ2-3	.	CASSQGRLIDTQYF	TGCGCCAGCAGCCAGGGAAGGTTGATCGATACGCAGTATTTT
15	TRBD1	TRBV28	TRBJ2-4	.	CASSSTGVAKNIQYF	TGTGCCAGCAGTTCGACAGGGGTAGCCAAAAACATTCAGTACTTC
15	.	TRBV5-6	TRBJ1-5	.	CASSQVGAGNQPQHF	TGTGCCAGCAGCCAGGTAGGGGCCGGCAATCAGCCCCAGCATTTT
16	TRBD2	TRBV5-8	TRBJ2-7	.	CASSFGLAGGSYEQYF	TGTGCCAGCAGCTTCGGGCTAGCGGGAGGATCCTACGAGCAGTACTTC
13	TRBD2	TRBV7-6	TRBJ2-3	.	CASSFAGEDTQYF	TGTGCCAGCAGCTTCGCGGGAGAAGATACGCAGTATTTT
15	.	TRBV9	TRBJ1-5	.	CASSVGLSSAQPQHF	TGTGCCAGCAGCGTAGGACTTTCGTCAGCTCAGCCCCAGCATTTT
13	TRBD2	TRBV19	TRBJ2-1	.	CASEGLAGDEQFF	TGTGCCAGTGAGGGACTAGCAGGGGATGAGCAGTTCTTC
14	.	TRBV6-1	TRBJ1-1	.	CASSEPQGYTEAFF	TGTGCCAGCAGTGAGCCCCAGGGATACACTGAAGCTTTCTTT
17	TRBD1	TRBV7-9	TRBJ2-5	.	CASSCPGTGVWCETQYF	TGTGCCAGCAGCTGCCCCGGGACAGGGGTTTGGTGCGAGACCCAGTACTTC
12	.	TRBV7-9	TRBJ1-1	.	CASSHDRIEAFF	TGTGCCAGCAGCCACGACAGGATTGAAGCTTTCTTT
14	.	TRBV5-1	TRBJ2-1	.	CASSLEILGDEQFF	TGCGCCAGCAGCTTGGAGATTTTGGGCGATGAGCAGTTCTTC
16	TRBD1	TRBV6-1	TRBJ2-7	.	CASSEGPSGQIYEQYF	TGTGCCAGCAGTGAAGGGCCCTCGGGACAGATCTACGAGCAGTACTTC
14	.	TRBV5-6	TRBJ1-5	.	CASSLGGHGQPQHF	TGTGCCAGCAGCTTGGGCGGCCACGGACAGCCCCAGCATTTT
14	.	TRBV18	TRBJ2-2	once	CASFDSLNTGELFF	TGTGCCAGCTTCGACAGTTTGAACACCGGGGAGCTGTTTTTT
13	.	TRBV29-1	TRBJ2-2	.	CSALSGYSGELFF	TGCAGCGCATTATCAGGGTACAGCGGGGAGCTGTTTTTT
20	.	TRBV6-1	TRBJ2-7	.	CASSEGFYDRRGGIYYEQYF	TGTGCCAGCAGTGAAGGTTTCTATGACCGGAGAGGGGGAATTTACTACGAGCAGTACTTC
12	.	TRBV30	TRBJ2-7	.	CAWSQDTYEQYF	TGTGCCTGGAGTCAGGACACCTACGAGCAGTACTTC
14	.	TRBV9	TRBJ2-2	.	CASSRTTNTGELFF	TGTGCCAGCAGCCGGACAACTAACACCGGGGAGCTGTTTTTT
16	TRBD2	TRBV19	TRBJ2-3	.	CASSIDLAGVADTQYF	TGTGCCAGTAGTATAGATCTTGCGGGGGTGGCAGATACGCAGTATTTT
17	TRBD2	TRBV5-6	TRBJ2-5	few	CASSLLAGGERGETQYF	TGTGCCAGCAGCTTACTAGCGGGAGGAGAACGGGGGGAGACCCAGTACTTC
15	TRBD2	TRBV7-9	TRBJ2-1	.	CASSGFGTTYNEQFF	TGTGCCAGCAGCGGATTCGGGACTACTTACAATGAGCAGTTCTTC
13	.	TRBV12-5	TRBJ2-2	.	CASGTQNTGELFF	TGTGCTAGTGGAACACAGAACACCGGGGAGCTGTTTTTT
15	.	TRBV6-6	TRBJ2-3	.	CASRPGILDTDTQYF	TGTGCCAGCAGGCCCGGGATTTTAGACACAGATACGCAGTATTTT
14	.	TRBV11-2	TRBJ2-5	.	CASASAFLGETQYF	TGTGCCAGCGCTAGCGCGTTTTTGGGAGAGACCCAGTACTTC
15	TRBD2	TRBV7-2	TRBJ2-5	once	CASSTQLAGVETQYF	TGTGCCAGCAGCACCCAACTAGCGGGAGTAGAGACCCAGTACTTC
12	.	TRBV19	TRBJ2-7	once	CASSIGGYEQYF	TGTGCCAGTAGTATTGGGGGGTACGAGCAGTACTTC
15	TRBD1	TRBV7-2	TRBJ1-1	.	CASSSRTGGNTEAFF	TGTGCCAGCAGCTCCCGGACAGGGGGCAACACTGAAGCTTTCTTT
15	TRBD1	TRBV14	TRBJ2-7	.	CASSQDMGQPYEQYF	TGTGCCAGCAGCCAAGATATGGGACAGCCCTACGAGCAGTACTTC
16	.	TRBV6-5	TRBJ2-1	once	CASSYPGTSSYNEQFF	TGTGCCAGCAGTTACCCCGGGACATCATCCTACAATGAGCAGTTCTTC
15	TRBD1	TRBV18	TRBJ2-1	.	CASSPIGTGYNEQFF	TGTGCCAGCTCACCCATCGGGACAGGCTACAATGAGCAGTTCTTC
17	TRBD1	TRBV10-3	TRBJ2-6	.	CAISRTGSRRGANVLTF	TGTGCCATCAGCCGGACAGGGAGCCGTCGTGGGGCCAACGTCCTGACTTTC
12	.	TRBV5-4	TRBJ2-5	.	CASSPDSQTQYF	TGTGCCAGCAGCCCGGATAGCCAGACCCAGTACTTC